The text below deals with one T cell receptor (beta chain). The antigen is undetermined. This sample was taken from a study of response to subunit inactivated influenza vaccine. Study-wide results and limits: It was the authors' suggestion that each seasonal influenza vaccination recruits few new T cells.

From the RT-PCR reads, TCRdb called clonotypes with MiXCR, one entry per CDR3 protein. Found here are some 480,000 distinct CDR3 sequences, about 10% of them singletons; the top ten hold 10% to 15%. The CDR3 is 16 amino acids. V lost 6 bases to trimming and J lost 2 bases, with 18 bases between them. Sequenced here: PBMCs from blood, sampled 35 to 45 days after vaccination. This clonotype was sampled from a man in his fifties who received an inactivated influenza vaccine. J is TRBJ2-3 and V is TRBV12-3 or TRBV12-4, with TRBD2 as a possible D gene (6 bases). The CDR3 coding sequence is TGTGCCAGCAGCGCCCTGGGGGGTCCTCACACAGATACGCAGTATTTT. Translated, it gives CASSALGGPHTDTQYF.